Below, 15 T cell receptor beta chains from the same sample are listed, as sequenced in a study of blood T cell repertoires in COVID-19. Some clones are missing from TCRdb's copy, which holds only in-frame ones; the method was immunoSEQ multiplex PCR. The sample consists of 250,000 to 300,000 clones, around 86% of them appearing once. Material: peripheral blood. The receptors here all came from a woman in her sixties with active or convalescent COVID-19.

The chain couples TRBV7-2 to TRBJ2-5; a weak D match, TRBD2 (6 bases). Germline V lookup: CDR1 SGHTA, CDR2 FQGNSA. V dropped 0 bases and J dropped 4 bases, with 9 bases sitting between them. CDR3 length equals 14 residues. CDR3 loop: CASSLAREAETQYF. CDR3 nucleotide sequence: TGTGCCAGCAGCTTAGCCAGGGAGGCAGAGACCCAGTACTTC.

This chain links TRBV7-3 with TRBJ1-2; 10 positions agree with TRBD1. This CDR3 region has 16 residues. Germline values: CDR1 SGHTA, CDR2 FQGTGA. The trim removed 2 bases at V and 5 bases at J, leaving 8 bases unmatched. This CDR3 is CASSLLGQGSVYGYTF. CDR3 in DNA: TGTGCCAGCAGCTTATTGGGACAGGGGTCAGTTTATGGCTACACCTTC. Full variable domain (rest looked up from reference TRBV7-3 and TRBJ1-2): GAGVSQTPSNKVTEKGKYVELRCDPISGHTALYWYRQSLGQGPEFLIYFQGTGAADDSGLPNDRFFAVRPEGSVSTLKIQRTERGDSAVYLCASSLLGQGSVYGYTFGSGTRLTVV.

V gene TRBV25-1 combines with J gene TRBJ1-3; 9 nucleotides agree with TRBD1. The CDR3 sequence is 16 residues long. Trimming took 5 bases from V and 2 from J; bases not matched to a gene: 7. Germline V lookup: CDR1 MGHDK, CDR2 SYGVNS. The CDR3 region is CASSYAGTGTGNTIYF. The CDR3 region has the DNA TGTGCCAGCAGTTACGCCGGGACAGGGACTGGAAACACCATATATTTT.

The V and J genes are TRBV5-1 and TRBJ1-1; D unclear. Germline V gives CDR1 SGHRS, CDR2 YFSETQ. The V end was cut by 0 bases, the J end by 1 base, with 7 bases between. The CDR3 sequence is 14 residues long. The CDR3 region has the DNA TGCGCCAGCAGCTTGGCGGCGGAGAACACTGAAGCTTTCTTT. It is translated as CASSLAAENTEAFF.

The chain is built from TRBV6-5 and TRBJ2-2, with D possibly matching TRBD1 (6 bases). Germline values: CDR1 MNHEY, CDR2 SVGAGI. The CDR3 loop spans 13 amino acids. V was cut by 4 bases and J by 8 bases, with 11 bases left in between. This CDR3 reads CASSLGQRGELFF. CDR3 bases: TGTGCCAGCAGTTTAGGACAGCGAGGGGAGCTGTTTTTT.

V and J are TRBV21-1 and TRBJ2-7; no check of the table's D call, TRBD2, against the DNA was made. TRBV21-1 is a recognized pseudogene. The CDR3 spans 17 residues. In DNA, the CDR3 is TGTGCCAGCAGCAAAAAGGGGAGCGGGGCCCTCTCCTACGAGCAGTACTTC. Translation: CASSKKGSGALSYEQYF.

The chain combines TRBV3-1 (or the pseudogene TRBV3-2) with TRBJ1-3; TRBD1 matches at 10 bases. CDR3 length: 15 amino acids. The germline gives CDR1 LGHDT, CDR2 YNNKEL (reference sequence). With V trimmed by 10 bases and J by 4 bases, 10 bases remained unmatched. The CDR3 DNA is TGTGCCACCATGGGACAGGGGCCAACCGGAAACACCATATATTTT. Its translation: CATMGQGPTGNTIYF.

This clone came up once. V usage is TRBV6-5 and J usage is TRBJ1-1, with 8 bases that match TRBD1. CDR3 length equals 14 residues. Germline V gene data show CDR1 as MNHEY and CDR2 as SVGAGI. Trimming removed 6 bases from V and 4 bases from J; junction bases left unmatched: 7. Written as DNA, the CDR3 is TGTGCCAGCAGCAGGGGGCGCGGGGGCACTGAAGCTTTCTTT. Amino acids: CASSRGRGGTEAFF.

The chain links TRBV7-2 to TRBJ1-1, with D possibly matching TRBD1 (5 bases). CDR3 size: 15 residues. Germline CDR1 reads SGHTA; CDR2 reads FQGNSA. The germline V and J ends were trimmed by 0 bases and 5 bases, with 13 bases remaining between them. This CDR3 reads CASSLAGGVLTEAFF. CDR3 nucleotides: TGTGCCAGCAGCTTAGCTGGGGGGGTCTTAACTGAAGCTTTCTTT.

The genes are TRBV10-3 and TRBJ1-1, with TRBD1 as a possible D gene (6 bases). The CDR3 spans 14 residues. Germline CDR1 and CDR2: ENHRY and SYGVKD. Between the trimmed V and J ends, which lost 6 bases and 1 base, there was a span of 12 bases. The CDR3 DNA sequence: TGTGCCATCAGGGGTACAGGGCCGAACACTGAAGCTTTCTTT. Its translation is CAIRGTGPNTEAFF.

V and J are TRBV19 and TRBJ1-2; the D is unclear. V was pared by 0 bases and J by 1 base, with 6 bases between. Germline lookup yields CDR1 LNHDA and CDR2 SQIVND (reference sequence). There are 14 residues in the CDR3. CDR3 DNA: TGTGCCAGTAGTATAGACCTGCGTAACTATGGCTACACCTTC. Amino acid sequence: CASSIDLRNYGYTF.

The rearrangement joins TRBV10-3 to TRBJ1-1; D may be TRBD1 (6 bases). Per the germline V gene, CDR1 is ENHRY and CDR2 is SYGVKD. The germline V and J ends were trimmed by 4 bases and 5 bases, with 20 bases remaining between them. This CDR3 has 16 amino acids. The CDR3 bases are TGTGCCATCAGTGGGGGACCAGGGGAAGGTAGGACTGAAGCTTTCTTT. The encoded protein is CAISGGPGEGRTEAFF.

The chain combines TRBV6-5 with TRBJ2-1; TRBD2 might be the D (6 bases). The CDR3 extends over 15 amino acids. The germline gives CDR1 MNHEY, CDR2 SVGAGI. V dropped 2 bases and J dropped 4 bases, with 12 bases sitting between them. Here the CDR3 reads CASSYGGASYNEQFF. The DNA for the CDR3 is TGTGCCAGCAGTTACGGCGGGGCATCTTACAATGAGCAGTTCTTC.

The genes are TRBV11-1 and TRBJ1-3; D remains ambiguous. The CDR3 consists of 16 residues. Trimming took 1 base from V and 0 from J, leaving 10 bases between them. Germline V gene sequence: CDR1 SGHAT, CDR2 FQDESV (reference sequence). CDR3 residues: CASSLGGTSSGNTIYF. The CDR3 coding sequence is TGTGCCAGCAGCTTAGGTGGCACCTCCTCTGGAAACACCATATATTTT.

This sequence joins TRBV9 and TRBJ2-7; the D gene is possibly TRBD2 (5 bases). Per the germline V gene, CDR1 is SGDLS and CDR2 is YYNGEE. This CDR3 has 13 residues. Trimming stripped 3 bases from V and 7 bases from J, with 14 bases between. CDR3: CASSGTGRREQYF. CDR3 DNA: TGTGCCAGCAGCGGGACTGGACGTAGGGAGCAGTACTTC.